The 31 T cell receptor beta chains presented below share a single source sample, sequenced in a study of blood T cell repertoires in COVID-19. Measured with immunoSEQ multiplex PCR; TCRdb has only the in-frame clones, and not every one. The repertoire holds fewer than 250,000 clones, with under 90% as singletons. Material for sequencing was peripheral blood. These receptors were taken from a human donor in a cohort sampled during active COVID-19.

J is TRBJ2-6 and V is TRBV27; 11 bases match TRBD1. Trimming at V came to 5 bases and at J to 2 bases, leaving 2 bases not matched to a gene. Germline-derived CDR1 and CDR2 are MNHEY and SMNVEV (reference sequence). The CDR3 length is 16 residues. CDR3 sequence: CASSPGQGAGANVLTF. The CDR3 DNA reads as TGTGCCAGCAGTCCGGGACAGGGGGCTGGGGCCAACGTCCTGACTTTC.

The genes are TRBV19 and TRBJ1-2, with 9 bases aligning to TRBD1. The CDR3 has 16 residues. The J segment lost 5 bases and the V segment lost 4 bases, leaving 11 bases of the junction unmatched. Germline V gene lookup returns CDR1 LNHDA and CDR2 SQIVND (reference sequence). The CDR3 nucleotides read TGTGCCAGTAGTACAACCGGGACAGGGACCTTATATGGCTACACCTTC. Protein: CASSTTGTGTLYGYTF.

The CDR3 loop is CASSLGLPRAGRSPAEQYF. CDR3 nucleotides: TGTGCCAGCAGTTTAGGGTTACCCCGGGCAGGGCGGTCTCCGGCTGAGCAGTACTTC. The chain combines TRBV27 with TRBJ2-7; possible D gene TRBD1, 5 bases. The germline CDR1 and CDR2 sequences are MNHEY and SMNVEV (reference sequence). V lost 2 bases, J lost 7 bases, and 30 bases lay in between. The CDR3 contains 19 residues.

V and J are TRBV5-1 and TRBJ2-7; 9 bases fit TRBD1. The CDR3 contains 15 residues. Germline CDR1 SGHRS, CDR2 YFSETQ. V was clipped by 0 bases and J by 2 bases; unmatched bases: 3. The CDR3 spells CASSLEQGAAYEQYF. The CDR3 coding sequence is TGCGCCAGCAGCTTGGAACAGGGGGCGGCCTACGAGCAGTACTTC.

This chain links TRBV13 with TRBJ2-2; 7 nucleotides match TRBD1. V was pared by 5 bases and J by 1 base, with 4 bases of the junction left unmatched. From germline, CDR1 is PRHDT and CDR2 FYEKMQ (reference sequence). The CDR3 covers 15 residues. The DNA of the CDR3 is TGTGCCAGCAGCCGCAGACAGGGGAACACCGGGGAGCTGTTTTTT. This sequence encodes CASSRRQGNTGELFF.

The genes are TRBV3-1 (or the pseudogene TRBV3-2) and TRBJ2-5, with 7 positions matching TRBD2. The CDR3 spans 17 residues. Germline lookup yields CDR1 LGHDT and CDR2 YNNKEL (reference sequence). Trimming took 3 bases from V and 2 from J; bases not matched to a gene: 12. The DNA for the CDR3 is TGTGCCAGCAGCCACACTTTGGGAGGGATGGGGCAAGAGACCCAGTACTTC. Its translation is CASSHTLGGMGQETQYF.

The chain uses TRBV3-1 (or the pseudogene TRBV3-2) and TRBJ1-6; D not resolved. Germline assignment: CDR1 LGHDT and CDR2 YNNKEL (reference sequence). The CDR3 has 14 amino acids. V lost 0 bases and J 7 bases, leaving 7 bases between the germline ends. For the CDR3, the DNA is TGTGCCAGCAGCCAAGATCCAGGAAATTCACCCCTCCACTTT. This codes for CASSQDPGNSPLHF.

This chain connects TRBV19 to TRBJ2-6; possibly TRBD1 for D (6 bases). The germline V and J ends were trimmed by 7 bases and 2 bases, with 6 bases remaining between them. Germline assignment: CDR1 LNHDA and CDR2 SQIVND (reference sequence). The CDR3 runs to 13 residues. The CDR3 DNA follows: TGTGCCAGTACAGGGGCTGGGGCCAACGTCCTGACTTTC. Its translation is CASTGAGANVLTF.

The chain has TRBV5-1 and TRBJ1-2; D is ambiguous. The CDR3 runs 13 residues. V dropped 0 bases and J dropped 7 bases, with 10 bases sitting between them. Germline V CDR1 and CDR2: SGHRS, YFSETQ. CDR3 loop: CASSLVAGSGYTF. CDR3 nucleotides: TGCGCCAGCAGCTTGGTGGCCGGGAGTGGCTACACCTTC.

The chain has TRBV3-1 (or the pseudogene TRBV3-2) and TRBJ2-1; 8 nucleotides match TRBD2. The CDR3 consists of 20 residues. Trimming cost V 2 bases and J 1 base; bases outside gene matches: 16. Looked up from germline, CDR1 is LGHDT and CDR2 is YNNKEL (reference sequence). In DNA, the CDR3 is TGTGCCAGCAGCCAATTCGTAATTCGGGGGGGCTTTCGATCCTACAATGAGCAGTTCTTC. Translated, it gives CASSQFVIRGGFRSYNEQFF.

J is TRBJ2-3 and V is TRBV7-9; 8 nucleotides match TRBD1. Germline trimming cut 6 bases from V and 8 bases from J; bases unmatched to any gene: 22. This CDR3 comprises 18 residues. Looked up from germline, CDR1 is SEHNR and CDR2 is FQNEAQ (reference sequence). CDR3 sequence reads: CASSPGTGWPSPPGTQYF. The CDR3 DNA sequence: TGTGCCAGCAGTCCTGGGACAGGTTGGCCCTCACCCCCGGGTACGCAGTATTTT.

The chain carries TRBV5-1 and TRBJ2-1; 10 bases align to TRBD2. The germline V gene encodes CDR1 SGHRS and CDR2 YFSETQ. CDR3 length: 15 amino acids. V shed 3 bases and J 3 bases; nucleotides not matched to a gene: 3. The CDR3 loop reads CASSSGLAYYNEQFF. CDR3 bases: TGCGCCAGCAGCTCGGGACTAGCGTACTACAATGAGCAGTTCTTC.

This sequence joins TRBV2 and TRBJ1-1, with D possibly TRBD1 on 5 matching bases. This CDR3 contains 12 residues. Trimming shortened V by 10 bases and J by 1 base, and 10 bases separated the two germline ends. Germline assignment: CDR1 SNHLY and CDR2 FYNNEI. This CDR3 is CATVGGNTEAFF. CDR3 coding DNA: TGTGCCACTGTCGGGGGGAACACTGAAGCTTTCTTT.

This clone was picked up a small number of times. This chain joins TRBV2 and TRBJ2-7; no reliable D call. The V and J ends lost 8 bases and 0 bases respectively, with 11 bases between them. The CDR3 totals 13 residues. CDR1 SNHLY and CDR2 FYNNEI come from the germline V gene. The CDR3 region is CASGAESSYEQYF. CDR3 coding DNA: TGTGCCAGCGGAGCAGAGAGCTCCTACGAGCAGTACTTC.

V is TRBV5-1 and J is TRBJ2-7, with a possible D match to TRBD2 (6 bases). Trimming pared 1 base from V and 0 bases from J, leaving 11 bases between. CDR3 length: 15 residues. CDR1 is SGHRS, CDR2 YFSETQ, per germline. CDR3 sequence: CASSLSGVSSYEQYF. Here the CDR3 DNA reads TGCGCCAGCAGCTTGTCGGGGGTCAGCTCCTACGAGCAGTACTTC.

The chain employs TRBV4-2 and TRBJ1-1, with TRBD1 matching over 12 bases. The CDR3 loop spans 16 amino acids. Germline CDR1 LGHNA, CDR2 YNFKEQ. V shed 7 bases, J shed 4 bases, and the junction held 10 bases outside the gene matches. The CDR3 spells CASTEGQGAQVTEAFF. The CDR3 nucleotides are TGTGCCAGCACAGAGGGACAGGGGGCGCAAGTCACTGAAGCTTTCTTT.

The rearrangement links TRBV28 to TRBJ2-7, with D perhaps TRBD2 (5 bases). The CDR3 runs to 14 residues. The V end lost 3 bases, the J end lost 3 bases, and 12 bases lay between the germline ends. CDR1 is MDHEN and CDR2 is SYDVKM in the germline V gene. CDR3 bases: TGTGCCAGCAGTTTCGCGGGTGAAAACTACGAGCAGTACTTC. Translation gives CASSFAGENYEQYF.

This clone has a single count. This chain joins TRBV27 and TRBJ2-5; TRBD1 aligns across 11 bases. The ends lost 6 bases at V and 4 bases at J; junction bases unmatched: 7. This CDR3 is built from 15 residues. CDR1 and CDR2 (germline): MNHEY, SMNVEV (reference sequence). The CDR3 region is CASRDRGLLRETQYF. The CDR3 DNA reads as TGTGCCAGCAGGGACAGGGGGCTTCTGCGAGAGACCCAGTACTTC.

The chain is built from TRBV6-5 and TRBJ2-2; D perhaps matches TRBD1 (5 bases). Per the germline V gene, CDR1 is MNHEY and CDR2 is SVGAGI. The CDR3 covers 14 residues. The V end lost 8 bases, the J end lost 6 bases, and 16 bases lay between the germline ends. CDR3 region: CASRDQGLAGELFF. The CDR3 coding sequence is TGTGCCAGCCGAGACCAGGGATTGGCCGGGGAGCTGTTTTTT.

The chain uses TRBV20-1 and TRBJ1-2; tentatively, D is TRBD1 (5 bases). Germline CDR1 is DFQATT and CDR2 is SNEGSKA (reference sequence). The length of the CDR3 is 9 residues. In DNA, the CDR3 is TGCAGGGCGGGGGGAGGCTACACCTTC. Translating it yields CRAGGGYTF.

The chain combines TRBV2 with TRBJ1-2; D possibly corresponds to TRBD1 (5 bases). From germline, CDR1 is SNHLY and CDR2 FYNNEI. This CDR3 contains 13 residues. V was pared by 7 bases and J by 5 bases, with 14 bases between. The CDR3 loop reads CASMGGLVYGYTF. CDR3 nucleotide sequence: TGTGCCAGCATGGGGGGTTTGGTATATGGCTACACCTTC.

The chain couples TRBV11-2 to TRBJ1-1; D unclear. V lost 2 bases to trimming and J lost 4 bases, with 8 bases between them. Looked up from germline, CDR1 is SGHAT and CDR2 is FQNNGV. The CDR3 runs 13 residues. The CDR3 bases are TGTGCCAGCAGCTTATTTGGGAGCACTGAAGCTTTCTTT. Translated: CASSLFGSTEAFF. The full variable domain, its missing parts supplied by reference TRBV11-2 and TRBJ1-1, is EAGVAQSPRYKIIEKRQSVAFWCNPISGHATLYWYQQILGQGPKLLIQFQNNGVVDDSQLPKDRFSAERLKGVDSTLKIQPAKLEDSAVYLCASSLFGSTEAFFGQGTRLTVV.

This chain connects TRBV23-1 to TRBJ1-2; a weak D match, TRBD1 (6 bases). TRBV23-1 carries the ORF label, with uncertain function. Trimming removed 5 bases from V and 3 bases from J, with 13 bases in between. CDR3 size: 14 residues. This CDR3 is CASSKKGGYYGYTF. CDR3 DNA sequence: TGCGCCAGCAGTAAAAAGGGGGGGTACTATGGCTACACCTTC.

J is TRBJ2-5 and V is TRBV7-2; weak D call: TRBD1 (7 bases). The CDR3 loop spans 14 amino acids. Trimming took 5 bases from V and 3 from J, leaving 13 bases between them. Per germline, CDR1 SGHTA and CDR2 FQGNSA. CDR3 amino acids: CASSGGGSKETQYF. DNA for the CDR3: TGTGCCAGCAGCGGAGGGGGCAGTAAAGAGACCCAGTACTTC.

CDR3 in amino acids: CASRGTSGHLAKNIQYF. The CDR3 DNA follows: TGTGCCAGTAGAGGGACTAGCGGGCATTTAGCCAAAAACATTCAGTACTTC. The genes are TRBV19 and TRBJ2-4; the match to TRBD2 covers 12 bases. V shed 6 bases, J shed 0 bases, and the junction held 6 bases outside the gene matches. The length of the CDR3 is 17 residues. From germline, CDR1 is LNHDA and CDR2 SQIVND (reference sequence).

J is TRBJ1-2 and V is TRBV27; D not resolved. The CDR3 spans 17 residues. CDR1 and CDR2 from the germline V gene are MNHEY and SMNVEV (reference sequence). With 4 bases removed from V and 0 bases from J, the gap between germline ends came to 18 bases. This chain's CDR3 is CASSSDFTEVTNYGYTF. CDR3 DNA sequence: TGTGCCAGCAGTTCGGACTTCACAGAGGTTACTAACTATGGCTACACCTTC.

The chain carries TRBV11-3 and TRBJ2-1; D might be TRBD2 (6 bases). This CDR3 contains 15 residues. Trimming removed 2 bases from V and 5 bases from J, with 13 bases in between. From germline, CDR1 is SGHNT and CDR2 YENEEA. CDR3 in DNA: TGTGCCAGCAGCTTATCCAGTGCGGGAAACAATGAGCAGTTCTTC. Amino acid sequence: CASSLSSAGNNEQFF.

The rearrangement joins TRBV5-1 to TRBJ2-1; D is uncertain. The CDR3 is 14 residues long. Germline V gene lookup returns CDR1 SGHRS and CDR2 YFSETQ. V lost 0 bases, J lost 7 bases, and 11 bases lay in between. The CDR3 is CASSLAQVTNEQFF. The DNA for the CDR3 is TGCGCCAGCAGCTTGGCCCAGGTGACGAATGAGCAGTTCTTC.

The CDR3 reads CASSIGGAPNNEQFF. In nucleotides, the CDR3 is TGTGCCAGCAGTATTGGGGGGGCACCGAACAATGAGCAGTTCTTC. This sequence joins TRBV6-2 or TRBV6-3 and TRBJ2-1, with a tentative D call TRBD2 (7 bases). CDR3 size: 15 residues. V lost 5 bases and J lost 5, with 16 bases in between. The germline CDR1 and CDR2 sequences are MNHEY and SVGEGT.

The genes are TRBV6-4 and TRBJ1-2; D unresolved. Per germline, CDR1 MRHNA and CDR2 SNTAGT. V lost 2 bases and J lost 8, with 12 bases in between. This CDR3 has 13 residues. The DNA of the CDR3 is TGTGCCAGCAGTGACGATTCCACTAACGGCTACACCTTC. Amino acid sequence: CASSDDSTNGYTF.

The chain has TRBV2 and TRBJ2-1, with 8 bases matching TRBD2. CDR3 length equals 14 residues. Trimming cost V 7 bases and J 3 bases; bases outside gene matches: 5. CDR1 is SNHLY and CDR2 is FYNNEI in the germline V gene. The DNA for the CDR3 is TGTGCCAGCATTAATAGCGGGAACTACAATGAGCAGTTCTTC. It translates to CASINSGNYNEQFF.